One TCR beta chain is described in this entry. Its antigen is currently unknown. This specimen belongs to a study of shared clonotypes between healthy human individuals. Study-level background: Researchers assigned three CD4 naive, three CD4 memory, two CD8 naive and one CD8 memory plate to each donor. Study outcomes and limitations: Clonotype sharing among the donors was expected to vary with sequencing depth. Generation probabilities of non-shared clonotypes were lower (relative to those shared by all four donors).

Sequencing used immunoSEQ multiplex PCR; TCRdb keeps in-frame clones, though not all of them. The repertoire holds some 1 million clones, about 75% seen once, with about 1.5% in the top ten. The CDR3 spans 14 residues. J gave up 6 bases and V 3 bases, and 0 bases lay outside the gene matches. CDR1 is MRHNA, CDR2 SNTAGT, per germline. V gene TRBV6-4 combines with J gene TRBJ1-6; 9 bases map to TRBD1. Sequenced: memory CD4+ T cells sorted from blood. Documented subset: CD45RA-negative fraction. This receptor was identified in a man younger than 35 in good health. CDR3 residues: CASSEDRGNSPLHF. CDR3 coding DNA: TGTGCCAGCAGTGAGGACAGGGGTAATTCACCCCTCCACTTT.